One sample yielded the 13 T cell receptor beta chains listed below, sequenced in a study of CD8+ T cells in alopecia areata. As for treatment: oral pan-JAK inhibitor, 5-10 mg twice daily. Reverse transcribed after extraction, RNA yielded cDNA as the sequencing template. Assay used: immunoSEQ multiplex PCR; TCRdb lists only in-frame clones, some missing. Of approximately 200,000 clones in the sample, 50% to 60% were seen once. The sample in question was CD4+ T cells sorted from blood, obtained at week 4, from a patient treated with tofacitinib. These receptor sequences come from a human donor with alopecia areata.

On this clone itself: The sample has other DNA sequences that encode this CDR3 too. This chain joins TRBV4-3 and TRBJ2-5, with no clear D. Germline loops: CDR1 LGHNA, CDR2 YSLEER. The CDR3 contains 13 residues. Trimming left V 0 bases short and J 2 bases short, with 4 bases between. CDR3 in amino acids: CASSQDRQETQYF. The CDR3 bases are TGCGCCAGCAGCCAAGACAGGCAAGAGACCCAGTACTTC.

The rearrangement links TRBV29-1 to TRBJ2-3, with D perhaps matching TRBD1 (5 bases). Germline V gene data show CDR1 as SQVTM and CDR2 as ANQGSEA. This CDR3 spans 13 amino acids. Deletions cut 6 bases from V and 4 bases from J, with 14 bases between. The CDR3 protein is CSVGHEVPDTQYF. The CDR3 region has the DNA TGCAGCGTGGGGCATGAGGTTCCAGATACGCAGTATTTT.

The chain links TRBV6-1 to TRBJ2-3; 9 bases map to TRBD1. CDR3 length equals 14 residues. Germline V gives CDR1 MNHNS, CDR2 SASEGT. The V gene end was trimmed by 11 bases and the J gene end by 4 bases; junction bases not matched to a gene: 10. In nucleotides, the CDR3 is TGTGCCGGTGAGCCGGGACAGGGCGCAGATACGCAGTATTTT. Translating it yields CAGEPGQGADTQYF.

In this sample, this clone turned up a few times. The CDR3 loop is CASSLSPQRGQETQYF. CDR3 bases: TGCGCCAGCAGCCTAAGCCCCCAGCGGGGACAAGAGACCCAGTACTTC. The rearrangement links TRBV4-1 to TRBJ2-5, with 7 bases lining up with TRBD2. With V trimmed by 4 bases and J by 2 bases, 10 bases remained unmatched. In germline, CDR1 is MGHRA, CDR2 YSYEKL. There are 16 residues in the CDR3.

The chain couples TRBV15 to TRBJ1-2; a weak D match, TRBD1 (5 bases). Germline V lookup: CDR1 LNHNV, CDR2 YYDKDF (reference sequence). V dropped 2 bases and J dropped 8 bases, with 12 bases sitting between them. The CDR3 totals 13 residues. The CDR3 DNA reads TGTGCCACCAGCAGACGGGACGGCGTGGGCTACACCTTC. This gives the protein CATSRRDGVGYTF.

This chain joins TRBV19 and TRBJ2-1; the match to TRBD2 covers 7 bases. V lost 5 bases and J lost 8; bases outside the gene matches: 12. The CDR3 totals 15 residues. Per germline, CDR1 LNHDA and CDR2 SQIVND (reference sequence). The CDR3 DNA follows: TGTGCCAGTAGTCCCGATGGGGCCCGGGGGGATGAGCAGTTCTTC. This gives the protein CASSPDGARGDEQFF.

This clone was seen once. This chain links TRBV30 with TRBJ1-6; D not resolved. The CDR3 has 14 residues. V was shortened by 4 bases and J by 4 bases, with 11 bases between the two germline ends. Per germline, CDR1 GTSNPN and CDR2 SVGIG (reference sequence). CDR3 nucleotides: TGTGCCTGGAAACCAGGCGGGTATAATTCACCCCTCCACTTT. The encoded protein is CAWKPGGYNSPLHF.

The rearrangement links TRBV28 to TRBJ1-5; tentatively, D is TRBD1 (6 bases). The V end was cut by 3 bases, the J end by 4 bases, with 13 bases between. CDR1 is MDHEN, CDR2 SYDVKM, per germline. The CDR3 contains 15 residues. The CDR3 DNA follows: TGTGCCAGCAGTTTGCCAGGACAGAGAAATCAGCCCCAGCATTTT. Protein product: CASSLPGQRNQPQHF.

The chain has TRBV7-8 and TRBJ2-1; 8 positions match TRBD1. The CDR3 is 13 amino acids. The V and J ends lost 3 bases and 7 bases, in that order; junction bases with no gene match: 2. Germline V CDR1 and CDR2: SGHVS, FQNEAQ. The CDR3 bases are TGTGCCAGCAGCTTGGACAGGGAAAATGAGCAGTTCTTC. Protein: CASSLDRENEQFF.

This CDR3 reads CAWAGGGGTEAFF. CDR3 in DNA: TGTGCCTGGGCTGGCGGGGGCGGCACTGAAGCTTTCTTT. This chain uses TRBV30 with TRBJ1-1; D is possibly TRBD1 (6 bases). The CDR3 is 13 residues long. Trimming took off 5 bases at V and 4 bases at J, with 14 bases between the two ends. The germline gives CDR1 GTSNPN, CDR2 SVGIG (reference sequence).

A single count supports this clone. The chain recombines TRBV5-1 with TRBJ2-1; D call uncertain. Trimming left V 3 bases short and J 2 bases short, with 9 bases between. Per the germline V gene, CDR1 is SGHRS and CDR2 is YFSETQ. CDR3 length: 14 amino acids. CDR3 nucleotides: TGCGCCAGCAGCTCTCAGAAAACCTACAATGAGCAGTTCTTC. Translating gives CASSSQKTYNEQFF.

The chain employs TRBV7-9 and TRBJ2-1; no definite D call. V was clipped by 3 bases and J by 9 bases, with 15 bases between them. Germline CDR1 and CDR2: SEHNR and FQNEAQ (reference sequence). The CDR3 runs 14 residues. The CDR3 sequence: CASSFPQLRAEQFF. The CDR3 DNA reads TGTGCCAGCAGCTTTCCCCAACTTCGAGCTGAGCAGTTCTTC.

In its sample, this clone was seen a few times. Other nucleotide sequences from this sample produce the same CDR3. The chain joins TRBV29-1 to TRBJ2-1; TRBD2 agrees at 7 bases. V was pared by 4 bases and J by 1 base, with 4 bases of the junction left unmatched. Germline V gene sequence: CDR1 SQVTM, CDR2 ANQGSEA. The CDR3 contains 14 residues. The CDR3, as DNA: TGCAGCGTTGGGAGGGGACTATCCTACAATGAGCAGTTCTTC. This gives the protein CSVGRGLSYNEQFF.